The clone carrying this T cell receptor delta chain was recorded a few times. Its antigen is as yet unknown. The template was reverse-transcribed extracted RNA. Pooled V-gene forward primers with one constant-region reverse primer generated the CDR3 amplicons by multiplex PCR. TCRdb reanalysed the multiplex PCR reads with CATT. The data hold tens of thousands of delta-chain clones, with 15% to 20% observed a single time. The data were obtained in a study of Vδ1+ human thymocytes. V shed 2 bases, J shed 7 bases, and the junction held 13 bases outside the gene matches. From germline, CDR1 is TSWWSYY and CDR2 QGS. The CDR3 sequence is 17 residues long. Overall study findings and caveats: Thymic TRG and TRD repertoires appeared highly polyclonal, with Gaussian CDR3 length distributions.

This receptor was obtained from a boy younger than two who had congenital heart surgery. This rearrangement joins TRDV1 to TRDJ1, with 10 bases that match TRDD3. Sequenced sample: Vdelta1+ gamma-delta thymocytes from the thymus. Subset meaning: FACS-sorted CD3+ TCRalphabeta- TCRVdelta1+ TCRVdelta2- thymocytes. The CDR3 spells CALGESSQYWGIVKLIF. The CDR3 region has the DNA TGTGCTCTTGGGGAAAGCTCCCAATACTGGGGGATCGTTAAACTCATCTTT.